The clone carrying this T cell receptor beta chain was found many times. The antigen is unknown. This entry is derived from a study of T cell repertoires in cytomegalovirus infection. Study observations and caveats: Identification of carriers of CMV plus the relevant HLA was performed using cumulative public TCR beta family frequency. HLA-C-restricted CMV-specific TCR beta clonotypes were dominant in the ex vivo response.

TCRdb independently ran MiXCR on the reads; one entry per CDR3 protein. The sample lists roughly 300,000 distinct CDR3 sequences, more than 9% occurring once. V was pared by 5 bases and J by 6 bases, with 17 bases between. This CDR3 region has 15 residues. The chain is built from TRBV12-3 or TRBV12-4 and TRBJ1-5; D remains ambiguous. Sequencing was done on a sample of PBMCs. The receptor was derived from a human donor in good health (CMV status not recorded). Some clones in this sample may be carry-over from other donors' samples. The CDR3 here is CASSPHLLVGQPQHF. The CDR3 bases are TGTGCCAGCAGTCCTCATTTACTAGTCGGTCAGCCCCAGCATTTT.